This TCR beta chain was captured in a study of T and B cells in COVID-19 patients. Germline CDR1 and CDR2: ENHRY and SYGVKD. This CDR3 has 15 amino acids. V lost 2 bases and J 1 base, leaving 11 bases between the germline ends. Blood genomic DNA input for TRB amplification was about 240-500 ng. BIOMED2 TRB-A/B primer pools were used in multiplex TRB PCR. TCRdb passed the multiplex PCR reads through MiXCR, listing each CDR3 protein once. Counted here are about 17,000 distinct CDR3 sequences, roughly 28% occurring once; the ten biggest clones make up 4% to 5%. In its sample, this clonotype was seen a few times.

The chain joins TRBV10-3 to TRBJ1-1; no clear D. The sequence came from a human donor who had recovered from COVID-19. Source material: blood. CDR3 sequence (DNA): TGTGCCATCAGTGAGAGGCAGGCTCAGAACACTGAAGCTTTCTTT. It encodes CAISERQAQNTEAFF.